This TCR beta chain was observed in a study of cytomegalovirus exposure and HLA in healthy donors. About the study: An earlier analysis identified some 110 million unique TCR beta sequences in about 179 million T cells.

Primers: 60 Vbeta forward and 13 Jbeta reverse. Clones were read by immunoSEQ multiplex PCR, and TCRdb kept only the in-frame ones, dropping some. This repertoire shows 80,000 or so clones, around 9.1% found once; its top ten account for 24%. Donors showed nominal health when sampled, although they likely had unrecorded immune exposures. Looked up from germline, CDR1 is SEHNR and CDR2 is FQNEAQ (reference sequence). Trimming cost V 3 bases and J 7 bases; bases outside gene matches: 13. The CDR3 totals 17 residues. Study-wide results and caveats: CMV serostatus alone was available as immune exposure information.

This clone was detected only a few times. Its specificity is not known. This TCR was recovered from a man in his 60s in good health and CMV-seropositive. Material for sequencing was PBMCs. The V call is TRBV7-9, the J call TRBJ2-7; 12 bases are shared with TRBD2. Written as DNA, the CDR3 is TGTGCCAGCAGCTTGGGGACTAGCGGGCAGCGGATGAGAGAGCAGTACTTC. It translates to CASSLGTSGQRMREQYF. Looking up the rest from reference TRBV7-9 and TRBJ2-7 gives the full variable domain: DTGVSQNPRHKITKRGQNVTFRCDPISEHNRLYWYRQTLGQGPEFLTYFQNEAQLEKSRLLSDRFSAERPKGSFSTLEIQRTEQGDSAMYLCASSLGTSGQRMREQYFGPGTRLTVT.